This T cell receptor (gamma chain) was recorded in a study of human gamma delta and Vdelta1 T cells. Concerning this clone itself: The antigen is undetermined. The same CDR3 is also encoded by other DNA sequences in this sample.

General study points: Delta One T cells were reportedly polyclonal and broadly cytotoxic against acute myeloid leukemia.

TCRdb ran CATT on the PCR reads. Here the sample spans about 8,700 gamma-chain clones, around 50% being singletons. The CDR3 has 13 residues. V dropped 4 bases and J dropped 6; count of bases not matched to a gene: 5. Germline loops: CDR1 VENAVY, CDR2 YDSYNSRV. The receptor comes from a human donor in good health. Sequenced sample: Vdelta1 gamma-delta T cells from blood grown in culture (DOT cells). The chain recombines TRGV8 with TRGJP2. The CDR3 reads CATWDLGDWIKTF. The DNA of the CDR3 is TGTGCCACCTGGGACCTCGGTGATTGGATCAAGACGTTT.